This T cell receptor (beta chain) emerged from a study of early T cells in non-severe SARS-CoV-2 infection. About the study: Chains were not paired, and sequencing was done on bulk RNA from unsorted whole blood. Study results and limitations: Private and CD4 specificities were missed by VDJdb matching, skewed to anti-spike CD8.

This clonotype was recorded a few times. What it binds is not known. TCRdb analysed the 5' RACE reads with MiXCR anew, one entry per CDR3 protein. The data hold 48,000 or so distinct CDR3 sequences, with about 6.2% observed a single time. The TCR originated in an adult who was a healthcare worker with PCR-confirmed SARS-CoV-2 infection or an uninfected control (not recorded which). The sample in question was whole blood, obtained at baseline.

The CDR3 reads CSASSTSGRGNEQFF. CDR3 coding DNA: TGCAGTGCTTCCTCGACTAGCGGGAGGGGTAATGAGCAGTTCTTC. V gene TRBV20-1 combines with J gene TRBJ2-1; TRBD2 matches 14 bases. Germline trimming cut 5 bases from V and 7 bases from J; bases unmatched to any gene: 7. The CDR3 totals 15 residues. Germline-derived CDR1 and CDR2 are DFQATT and SNEGSKA (reference sequence).